This T cell receptor beta chain was identified during a study of CD8+ T cells in alopecia areata. Study information: Treated patients received oral tofacitinib, 5 to 10 mg twice daily. The drug, tofacitinib, lasted 6 to 18 months, followed by 6 months off drug.

This clone has a handful of counts. Its antigen is undetermined. Overall study results and limits: Scalp samples also yield sequences of resident alphabeta T cells from normal skin.

Those with alopecia areata gave lesional scalp punch biopsies and peripheral blood. Extracted RNA was reverse transcribed, and the resulting cDNA served as sequencing template. Sequencing was performed with immunoSEQ multiplex PCR; in TCRdb, only in-frame clones are kept and a portion is missing. The table lists thousands of clones, 65% to 70% of them singletons. J was trimmed by 0 bases and V by 5 bases; bases with no gene match: 7. The CDR3 has 16 residues. The germline V gene has CDR1 SGHTA and CDR2 FQGNSA. This specimen consisted of skin, obtained at week 0. The receptor's source is a human donor with alopecia areata. The chain links TRBV7-2 to TRBJ2-3; TRBD2 matches at 8 bases. CDR3 nucleotide sequence: TGTGCCAGCAGCCGTAGTAGCGGGGTTAGCACAGATACGCAGTATTTT. It codes for CASSRSSGVSTDTQYF.